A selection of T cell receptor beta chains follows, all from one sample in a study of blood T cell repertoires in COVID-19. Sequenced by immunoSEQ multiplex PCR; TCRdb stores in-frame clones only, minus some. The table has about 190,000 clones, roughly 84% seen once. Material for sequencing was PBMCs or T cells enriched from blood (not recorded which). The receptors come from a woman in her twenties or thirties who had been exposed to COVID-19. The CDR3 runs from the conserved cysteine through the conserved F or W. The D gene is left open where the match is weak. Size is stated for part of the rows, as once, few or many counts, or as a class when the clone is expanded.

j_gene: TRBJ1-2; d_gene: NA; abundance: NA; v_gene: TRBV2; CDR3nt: TGTGCCAGCACCCCAGGAGGTTTGGATGGCTACACCTTC; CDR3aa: CASTPGGLDGYTF
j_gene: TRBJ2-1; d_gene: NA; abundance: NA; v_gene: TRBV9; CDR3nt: TGTGCCAGCGCCGAGGAGTTCGGTGAGCAGTTCTTC; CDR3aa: CASAEEFGEQFF
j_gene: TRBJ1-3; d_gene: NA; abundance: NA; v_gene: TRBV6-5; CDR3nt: TGTGCCAGCAGCCGCGGTGGTGCGCCCGGAAACACCATATATTTT; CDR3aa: CASSRGGAPGNTIYF
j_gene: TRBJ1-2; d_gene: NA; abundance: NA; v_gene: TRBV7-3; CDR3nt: TGTGCCAGCAGCGCGGGGACTTATGGCTACACCTTC; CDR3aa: CASSAGTYGYTF
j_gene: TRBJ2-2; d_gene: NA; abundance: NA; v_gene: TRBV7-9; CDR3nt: TGTGCCAGCAGCTTAACCCAAGGGGTTGGAGGGGAGAACACCGGGGAGCTGTTTTTT; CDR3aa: CASSLTQGVGGENTGELFF
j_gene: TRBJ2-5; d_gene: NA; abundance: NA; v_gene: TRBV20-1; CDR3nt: TGCAGTGCTAGTGAGGGGCCGGAGACCCAGTACTTC; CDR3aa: CSASEGPETQYF
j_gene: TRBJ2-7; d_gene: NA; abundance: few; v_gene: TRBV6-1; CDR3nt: TGTGCCAGCAGTGATGGCCCGGCGGACTTCAGCTCCTACGAGCAGTACTTC; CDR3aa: CASSDGPADFSSYEQYF
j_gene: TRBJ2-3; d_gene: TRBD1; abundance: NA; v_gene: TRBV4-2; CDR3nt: TGTGCCAGCAGCCAAGATAGGACAGGGCAGGATACGCAGTATTTT; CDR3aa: CASSQDRTGQDTQYF
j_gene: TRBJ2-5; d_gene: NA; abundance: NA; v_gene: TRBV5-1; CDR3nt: TGCGCCAGCAGCTTGTGGAGAGGGAGAGAGACCCAGTACTTC; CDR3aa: CASSLWRGRETQYF
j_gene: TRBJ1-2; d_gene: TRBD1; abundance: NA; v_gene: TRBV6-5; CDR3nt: TGTGCCAGCAGTTACGTACAGGGGGATGGCTACACCTTC; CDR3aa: CASSYVQGDGYTF
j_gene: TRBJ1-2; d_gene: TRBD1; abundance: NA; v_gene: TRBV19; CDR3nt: TGTGCCAGTAGCACCGGGGGGACAGGGCTAGGGGGCTACACCTTC; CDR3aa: CASSTGGTGLGGYTF
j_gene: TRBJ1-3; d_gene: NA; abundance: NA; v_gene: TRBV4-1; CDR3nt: TGCGCCAGCAGCCTTTTCCAGGGCTTCTCTGGAAACACCATATATTTT; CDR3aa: CASSLFQGFSGNTIYF
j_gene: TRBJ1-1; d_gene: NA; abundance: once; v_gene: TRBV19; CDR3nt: TGTGCCAGTAGTATAATAGCTGAAGACACTGAAGCTTTCTTT; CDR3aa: CASSIIAEDTEAFF
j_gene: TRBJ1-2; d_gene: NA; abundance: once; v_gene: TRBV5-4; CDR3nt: TGTGCCAGCAGCTGGGACACCCGAGGGGGCTACACCTTC; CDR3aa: CASSWDTRGGYTF
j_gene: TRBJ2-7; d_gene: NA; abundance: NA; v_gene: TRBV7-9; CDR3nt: TGTGCCAGCAGCAACCCGAGCTCCTACGAGCAGTACTTC; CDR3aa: CASSNPSSYEQYF
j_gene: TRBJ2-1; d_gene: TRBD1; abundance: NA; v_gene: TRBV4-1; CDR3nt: TGCGCCAGCAGCCAAGGCCTCCAAGGACAGGGGCTATTTGAGCAGTTCTTC; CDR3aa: CASSQGLQGQGLFEQFF
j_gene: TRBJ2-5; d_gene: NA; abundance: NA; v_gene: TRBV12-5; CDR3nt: TGTGCTAGTGGTGCGGGGCAGGGAATTGGAGAGACCCAGTACTTC; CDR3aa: CASGAGQGIGETQYF
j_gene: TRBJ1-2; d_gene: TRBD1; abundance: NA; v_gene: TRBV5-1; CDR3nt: TGCGCCAGCAGCCCGGGACAGGCTAACTATGGCTACACCTTC; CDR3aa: CASSPGQANYGYTF
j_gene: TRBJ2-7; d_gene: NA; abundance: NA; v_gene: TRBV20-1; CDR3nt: TGCAGTGCTAGAGGGACAACCGAGCAGTACTTC; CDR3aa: CSARGTTEQYF
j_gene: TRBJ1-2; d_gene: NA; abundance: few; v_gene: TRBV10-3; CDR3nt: TGTGCCATCAGTCTCGAGGGTAGCTATGGCTACACCTTC; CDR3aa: CAISLEGSYGYTF
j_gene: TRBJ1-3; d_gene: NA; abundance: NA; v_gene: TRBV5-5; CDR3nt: TGTGCCAGCAGCTTGCGGGGGGGCTCTGGAAACACCATATATTTT; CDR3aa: CASSLRGGSGNTIYF
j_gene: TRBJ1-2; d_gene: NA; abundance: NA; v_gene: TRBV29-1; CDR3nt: TGCAGCGTTTCTTCAGGGGCTGGCTACACCTTC; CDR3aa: CSVSSGAGYTF